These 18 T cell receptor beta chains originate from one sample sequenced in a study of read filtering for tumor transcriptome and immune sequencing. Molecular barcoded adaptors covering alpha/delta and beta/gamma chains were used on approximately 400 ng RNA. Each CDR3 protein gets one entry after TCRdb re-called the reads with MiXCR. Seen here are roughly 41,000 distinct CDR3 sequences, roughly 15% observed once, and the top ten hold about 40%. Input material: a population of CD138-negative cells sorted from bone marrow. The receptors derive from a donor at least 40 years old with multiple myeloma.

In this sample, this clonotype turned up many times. In DNA, the CDR3 is TGCAGGGAGCCTAGCGGGAGGGCCTGGGAGACCCAGTACTTC. This sequence encodes CREPSGRAWETQYF. The chain carries TRBV20-1 and TRBJ2-5; TRBD2 matches 12 bases. The CDR3 has 14 residues. From germline, CDR1 is DFQATT and CDR2 SNEGSKA (reference sequence).

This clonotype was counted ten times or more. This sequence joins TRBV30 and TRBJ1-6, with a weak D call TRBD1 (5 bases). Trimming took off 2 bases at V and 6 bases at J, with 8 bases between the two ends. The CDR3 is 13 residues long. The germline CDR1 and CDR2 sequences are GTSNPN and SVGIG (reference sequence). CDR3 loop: CAWSRQSNSPLHF. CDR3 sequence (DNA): TGTGCCTGGAGTAGACAGAGTAATTCACCCCTCCACTTT.

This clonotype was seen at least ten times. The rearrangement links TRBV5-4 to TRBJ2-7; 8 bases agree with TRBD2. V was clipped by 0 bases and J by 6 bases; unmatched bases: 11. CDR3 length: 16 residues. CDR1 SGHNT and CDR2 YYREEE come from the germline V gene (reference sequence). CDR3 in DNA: TGTGCCAGCAGCTTGGGCGGAAGCGGGAGATTCTCCGAGCAGTACTTC. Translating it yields CASSLGGSGRFSEQYF.

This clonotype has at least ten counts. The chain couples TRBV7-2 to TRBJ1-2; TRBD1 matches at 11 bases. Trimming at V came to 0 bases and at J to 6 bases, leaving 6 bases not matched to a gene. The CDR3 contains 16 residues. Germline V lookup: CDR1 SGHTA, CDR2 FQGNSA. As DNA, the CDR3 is TGTGCCAGCAGCTTAGCGGGGACAGGGGGGCTTCATGGCTACACCTTC. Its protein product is CASSLAGTGGLHGYTF.

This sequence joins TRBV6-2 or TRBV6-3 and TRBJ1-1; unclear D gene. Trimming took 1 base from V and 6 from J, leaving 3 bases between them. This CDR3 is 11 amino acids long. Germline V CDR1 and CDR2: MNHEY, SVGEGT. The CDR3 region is CASSYYAEAFF. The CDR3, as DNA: TGTGCCAGCAGTTACTACGCTGAAGCTTTCTTT.

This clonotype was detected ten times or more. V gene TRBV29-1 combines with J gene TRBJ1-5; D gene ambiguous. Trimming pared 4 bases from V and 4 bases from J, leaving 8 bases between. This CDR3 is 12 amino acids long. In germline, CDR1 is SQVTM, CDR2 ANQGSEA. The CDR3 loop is CSVGVGNQPQHF. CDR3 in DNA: TGCAGCGTTGGCGTAGGGAATCAGCCCCAGCATTTT.

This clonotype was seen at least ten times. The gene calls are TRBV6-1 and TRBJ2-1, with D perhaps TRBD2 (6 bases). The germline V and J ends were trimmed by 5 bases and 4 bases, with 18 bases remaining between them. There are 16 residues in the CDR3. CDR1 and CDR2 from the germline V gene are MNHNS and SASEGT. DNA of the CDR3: TGTGCCAGCAGTACCCGTGGCGCGGGAACATACAATGAGCAGTTCTTC. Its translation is CASSTRGAGTYNEQFF.

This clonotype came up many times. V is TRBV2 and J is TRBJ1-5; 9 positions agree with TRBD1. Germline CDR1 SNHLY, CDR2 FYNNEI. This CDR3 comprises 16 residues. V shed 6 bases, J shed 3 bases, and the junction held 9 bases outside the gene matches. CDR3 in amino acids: CASRAGTGKINQPQHF. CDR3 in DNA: TGTGCCAGCAGAGCCGGGACAGGGAAAATCAATCAGCCCCAGCATTTT.

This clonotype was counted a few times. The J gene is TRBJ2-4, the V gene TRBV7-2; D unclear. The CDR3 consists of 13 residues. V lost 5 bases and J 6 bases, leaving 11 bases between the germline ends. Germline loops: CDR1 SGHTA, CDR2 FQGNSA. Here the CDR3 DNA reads TGTGCCAGCAGCAGGATGGTAGGAAACATTCAGTACTTC. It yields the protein CASSRMVGNIQYF.

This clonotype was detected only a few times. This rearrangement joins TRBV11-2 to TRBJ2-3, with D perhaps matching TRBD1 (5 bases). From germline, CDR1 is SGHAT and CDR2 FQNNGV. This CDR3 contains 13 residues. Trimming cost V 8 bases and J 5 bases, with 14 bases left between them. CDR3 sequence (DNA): TGTGCCAGCGCCAGGGTAATCGGAGATACGCAGTATTTT. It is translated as CASARVIGDTQYF.

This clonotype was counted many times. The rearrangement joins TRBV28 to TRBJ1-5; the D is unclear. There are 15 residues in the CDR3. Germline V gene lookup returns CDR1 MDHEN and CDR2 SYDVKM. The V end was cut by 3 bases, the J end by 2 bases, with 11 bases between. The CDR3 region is CASSFRPAGNQPQHF. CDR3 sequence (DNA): TGTGCCAGCAGTTTTCGCCCAGCGGGCAATCAGCCCCAGCATTTT. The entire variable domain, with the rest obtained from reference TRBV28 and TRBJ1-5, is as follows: DVKVTQSSRYLVKRTGEKVFLECVQDMDHENMFWYRQDPGLGLRLIYFSYDVKMKEKGDIPEGYSVSREKKERFSLILESASTNQTSMYLCASSFRPAGNQPQHFGDGTRLSIL.

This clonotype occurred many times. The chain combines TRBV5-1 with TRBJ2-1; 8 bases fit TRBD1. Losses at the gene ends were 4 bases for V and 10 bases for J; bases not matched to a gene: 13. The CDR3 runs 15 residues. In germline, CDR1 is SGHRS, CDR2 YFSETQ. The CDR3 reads CASSVGTGPLAEQFF. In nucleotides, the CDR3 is TGCGCCAGCAGCGTCGGGACAGGACCTTTGGCAGAGCAGTTCTTC.

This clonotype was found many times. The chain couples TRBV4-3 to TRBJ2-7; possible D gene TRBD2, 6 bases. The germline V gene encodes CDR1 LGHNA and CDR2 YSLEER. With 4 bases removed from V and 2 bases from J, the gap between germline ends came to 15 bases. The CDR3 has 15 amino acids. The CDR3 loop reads CASSRWGGATYEQYF. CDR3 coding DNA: TGCGCCAGCAGCCGATGGGGCGGGGCCACCTACGAGCAGTACTTC.

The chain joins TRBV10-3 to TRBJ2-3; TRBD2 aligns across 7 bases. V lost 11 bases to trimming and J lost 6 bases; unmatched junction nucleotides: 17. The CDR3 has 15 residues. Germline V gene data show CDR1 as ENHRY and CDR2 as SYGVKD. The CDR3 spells CAVSQQAGEGDTQYF. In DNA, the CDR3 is TGTGCCGTCTCCCAGCAGGCGGGAGAAGGGGATACGCAGTATTTT.

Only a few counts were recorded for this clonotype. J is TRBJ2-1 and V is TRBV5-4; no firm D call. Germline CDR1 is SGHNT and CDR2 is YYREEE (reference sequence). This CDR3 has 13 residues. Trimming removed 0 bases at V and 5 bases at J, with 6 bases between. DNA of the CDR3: TGTGCCAGCAGCTTGGTTCTAAACAATGAGCAGTTCTTC. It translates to CASSLVLNNEQFF.

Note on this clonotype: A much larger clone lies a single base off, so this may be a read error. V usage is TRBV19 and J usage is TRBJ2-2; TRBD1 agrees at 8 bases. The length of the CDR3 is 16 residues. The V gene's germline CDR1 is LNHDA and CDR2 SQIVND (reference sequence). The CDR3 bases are TGTGCCAGTAGTATCTTTACAGGGGGTAGCACCGGGGAGCTGCTTTTT. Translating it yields CASSIFTGGSTGELLF. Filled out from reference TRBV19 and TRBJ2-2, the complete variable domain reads DGGITQSPKYLFRKEGQNVTLSCEQNLNHDAMYWYRQDPGQGLRLIYYSQIVNDFQKGDIAEGYSVSREKKESFPLTVTSAQKNPTAFYLCASSIFTGGSTGELLFGEGSRLTVL.

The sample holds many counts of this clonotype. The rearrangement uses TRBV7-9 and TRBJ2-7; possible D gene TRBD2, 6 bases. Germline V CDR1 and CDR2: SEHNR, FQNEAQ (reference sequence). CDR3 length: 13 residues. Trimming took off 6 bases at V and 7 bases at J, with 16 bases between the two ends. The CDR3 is CASSHRLAQEQYF. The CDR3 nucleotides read TGTGCCAGCAGTCATAGGCTAGCGCAGGAGCAGTACTTC.

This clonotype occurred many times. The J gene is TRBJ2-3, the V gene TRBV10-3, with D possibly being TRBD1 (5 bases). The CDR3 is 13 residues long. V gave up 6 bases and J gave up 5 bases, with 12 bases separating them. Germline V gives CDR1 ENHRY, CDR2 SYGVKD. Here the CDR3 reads CAISPGLGDTQYF. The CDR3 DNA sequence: TGTGCCATCAGCCCAGGGTTGGGAGATACGCAGTATTTT.